One and the same sample provided the 11 T cell receptor beta chains below, sequenced in a study of technical replicates of blood from a handful of donors. Sequencing used immunoSEQ multiplex PCR; TCRdb keeps in-frame clones, though not all of them. Of more than 45,000 clones in the sample, roughly 91% were seen once. The sample consisted of PBMCs. The receptors shown here come from a human donor in good health. Some clones in this sample may be carry-over from other donors' samples.

This clone was found once. The chain couples TRBV6-1 to TRBJ2-1; 12 positions agree with TRBD2. V lost 6 bases and J lost 8; bases outside the gene matches: 8. The germline gives CDR1 MNHNS, CDR2 SASEGT. The CDR3 is 15 residues long. The CDR3 DNA sequence: TGTGCCAGCAGGACTAGCGGGAGTGAGAGTGATGAGCAGTTCTTC. Translating it yields CASRTSGSESDEQFF.

The chain has TRBV4-3 and TRBJ1-5, with no clear D. CDR3 length: 16 amino acids. Trimming cost V 0 bases and J 6 bases, with 15 bases left between them. Germline V gene data show CDR1 as LGHNA and CDR2 as YSLEER. In DNA, the CDR3 is TGCGCCAGCAGCCAAGATTTTCGGGGAGCCCGTCAGCCCCAGCATTTT. Translated, it gives CASSQDFRGARQPQHF.

This chain connects TRBV18 to TRBJ2-7; the D is unclear. CDR1 is KGHSH, CDR2 LQKENI, per germline. This CDR3 is built from 13 residues. The V end was cut by 6 bases, the J end by 5 bases, with 14 bases between. CDR3 in DNA: TGTGCCAGCTCCCCCTACGTAACGGACGAGCAGTACTTC. Amino acids: CASSPYVTDEQYF.

This clone was counted once. The chain joins TRBV7-2 to TRBJ2-1; TRBD2 aligns across 13 bases. The V segment lost 1 base and the J segment 9 bases; nucleotides outside the gene matches: 0. There are 14 residues in the CDR3. Germline V gene sequence: CDR1 SGHTA, CDR2 FQGNSA. This CDR3 reads CASSLGTSGSEQFF. The CDR3 region has the DNA TGTGCCAGCAGCTTAGGGACTAGCGGGAGTGAGCAGTTCTTC. The full variable domain, completed using reference TRBV7-2 and TRBJ2-1, is GAGVSQSPSNKVTEKGKDVELRCDPISGHTALYWYRQSLGQGLEFLIYFQGNSAPDKSGLPSDRFSAERTGGSVSTLTIQRTQQEDSAVYLCASSLGTSGSEQFFGPGTRLTVL.

The V gene is TRBV4-3, the J gene TRBJ2-7; possibly TRBD2 for D (5 bases). This CDR3 region has 16 residues. Trimming shortened V by 0 bases and J by 4 bases, and 16 bases separated the two germline ends. CDR1 LGHNA and CDR2 YSLEER come from the germline V gene. CDR3 sequence (DNA): TGCGCCAGCAGCCAAGATAGGGCGGGTCGAGGGTACGAGCAGTACTTC. It specifies CASSQDRAGRGYEQYF.

The V call is TRBV27, the J call TRBJ2-4, with D perhaps TRBD1 (6 bases). Per the germline V gene, CDR1 is MNHEY and CDR2 is SMNVEV (reference sequence). The CDR3 contains 15 residues. The germline V and J ends were trimmed by 6 bases and 1 base, with 13 bases remaining between them. This CDR3 is CASRLHRAAKNIQYF. The CDR3 nucleotides are TGTGCCAGCAGACTTCACAGGGCCGCCAAAAACATTCAGTACTTC.

This chain connects TRBV7-6 to TRBJ2-7; 8 nucleotides match TRBD1. V trimming: 4 bases; J trimming: 5 bases; junction bases outside the gene matches: 13. The CDR3 runs to 16 residues. Germline V CDR1 and CDR2: SGHVS, FNYEAQ. The CDR3 nucleotides read TGTGCCAGCAGCTCCCTGTTCAGGGGGCTTGGAAACGAGCAGTACTTC. This sequence encodes CASSSLFRGLGNEQYF.

This rearrangement joins TRBV5-6 to TRBJ2-7; 7 nucleotides align to TRBD1. Germline CDR1 and CDR2: SGHDT and YYEEEE. The CDR3 sequence is 14 residues long. V gave up 5 bases and J gave up 0 bases; unmatched junction bases: 5. CDR3 in DNA: TGTGCCAGCAGGGGGACAGCTACCTCCTACGAGCAGTACTTC. Its protein product is CASRGTATSYEQYF.

The genes are TRBV27 and TRBJ2-1; the match to TRBD2 covers 9 bases. Germline CDR1 MNHEY, CDR2 SMNVEV (reference sequence). With 6 bases clipped from V and 5 bases from J, the junction kept 8 bases outside the gene matches. The CDR3 covers 15 residues. The CDR3 nucleotides are TGTGCCAGCAGGACTATTAGCGGGAGAAACAATGAGCAGTTCTTC. This sequence encodes CASRTISGRNNEQFF.

The rearrangement joins TRBV9 to TRBJ2-5, with D unresolved. Trimming took off 4 bases at V and 3 bases at J, with 10 bases between the two ends. There are 13 residues in the CDR3. Germline-derived CDR1 and CDR2 are SGDLS and YYNGEE. The CDR3 bases are TGTGCCAGCAGCCCCTCGACTGAAGAGACCCAGTACTTC. Translating it yields CASSPSTEETQYF.

The chain is built from TRBV30 and TRBJ1-5; 8 bases align to TRBD1. The CDR3 runs to 14 residues. Germline trimming cut 2 bases from V and 3 bases from J; bases unmatched to any gene: 3. Germline V gene lookup returns CDR1 GTSNPN and CDR2 SVGIG (reference sequence). In DNA form, the CDR3 reads TGTGCCTGGAGTACGACAGGGGACAATCAGCCCCAGCATTTT. Amino acid sequence: CAWSTTGDNQPQHF.